This is a list of T cell receptor beta chains from one sample in a study of spatial heterogeneity in lung cancer. TCRdb analysed the 5' RACE reads with MiXCR anew, one entry per CDR3 protein. This table has about 25,000 distinct CDR3 sequences, around 9.2% appearing once. Sequenced material: lung tumor tissue, taken at surgery. These receptors originate from a male donor with early-stage non-small cell lung cancer. The CDR3 runs from the conserved cysteine through the conserved F or W. The order of the fields is clone size, J gene, D gene, V gene, CDR3 protein, CDR3 DNA. D genes are given only for firm matches. Rows may omit the clone size; those that give it use once, few, many or a size class.

>many|TRBJ2-3|-|TRBV7-3
CASSLMGAWDTQYF
TGTGCCAGCAGCTTAATGGGGGCGTGGGATACGCAGTATTTT
>many|TRBJ2-3|TRBD2|TRBV2
CASSEEGLATDTQYF
TGTGCCAGCAGTGAAGAGGGACTAGCAACCGATACGCAGTATTTT
>many|TRBJ2-7|TRBD2|TRBV20-1
CSAGFGLAGSYEQYF
TGCAGTGCTGGCTTTGGACTAGCCGGCTCCTACGAGCAGTACTTC
>medium-sized|TRBJ1-5|-|TRBV10-3
CAISASVLRGNQPQHF
TGTGCCATCAGCGCCTCCGTCCTCAGGGGCAATCAGCCCCAGCATTTT
>-|TRBJ2-2|TRBD1|TRBV6-1
CASSEGTGNTGELFF
TGTGCCAGCAGTGAAGGGACAGGGAACACCGGGGAGCTGTTTTTT
>many|TRBJ2-5|-|TRBV29-1
CSGQQETQYF
TGCAGCGGCCAGCAAGAGACCCAGTACTTC
>few|TRBJ2-7|-|TRBV7-9
CASSPRSAVLSYEQYF
TGTGCCAGCAGCCCTCGTTCAGCGGTGCTATCCTACGAGCAGTACTTC
>many|TRBJ1-2|-|TRBV7-2
CASSPDGATNYGYTF
TGTGCCAGCAGCCCGGACGGGGCTACTAACTATGGCTACACCTTC
>-|TRBJ2-1|TRBD1|TRBV7-2
CASSLGGQGINEQFF
TGTGCCAGCAGCTTAGGAGGACAGGGGATCAATGAGCAGTTCTTC
>many|TRBJ2-1|-|TRBV6-6
CASSYGTFDNEQFF
TGTGCCAGCAGTTACGGGACGTTTGACAATGAGCAGTTCTTC
>-|TRBJ2-1|TRBD1|TRBV7-9
CASSSQGSNRIVNEQFF
TGTGCCAGCAGCTCACAGGGGTCTAATAGGATCGTCAATGAGCAGTTCTTC
>many|TRBJ2-1|TRBD2|TRBV9
CASSGAGGPYNEQFF
TGTGCCAGCAGCGGTGCGGGGGGGCCTTACAATGAGCAGTTCTTC
>many|TRBJ2-5|-|TRBV5-1
CASSFQPTQETQYF
TGCGCCAGCAGCTTTCAGCCGACCCAAGAGACCCAGTACTTC
>-|TRBJ1-2|-|TRBV27
CARRQIPNYGYTF
TGTGCCAGAAGACAGATTCCTAACTATGGCTACACCTTC
>many|TRBJ2-3|TRBD2|TRBV6-6
CASSWEGWTQDTQYF
TGTGCCAGCAGTTGGGAGGGGTGGACCCAAGATACGCAGTATTTT
>many|TRBJ1-5|-|TRBV27
CASSFQGHQPQHF
TGTGCCAGCAGTTTTCAGGGCCATCAGCCCCAGCATTTT
>-|TRBJ1-5|TRBD1|TRBV6-6
CASSFLQGARAQPQHF
TGTGCCAGCAGTTTCTTACAGGGGGCGCGTGCTCAGCCCCAGCATTTT
>many|TRBJ2-3|-|TRBV3-1
CASSHSAGADTQYF
TGTGCCAGCAGCCACTCGGCCGGGGCAGATACGCAGTATTTT
>few|TRBJ2-6|-|TRBV5-5
CASSLNSPGANVLTF
TGTGCCAGCAGTTTAAACAGTCCTGGGGCCAACGTCCTGACTTTC
>-|TRBJ1-5|-|TRBV5-1
CASSLLGDSNQPQHF
TGCGCCAGCAGCCTACTAGGGGATAGCAATCAGCCCCAGCATTTT
>many|TRBJ1-5|-|TRBV5-6
CASSLFGARSNQPQHF
TGTGCCAGCAGCTTGTTTGGGGCCCGTAGCAATCAGCCCCAGCATTTT
>medium-sized|TRBJ1-1|-|TRBV6-5
CASSSGFQAFF
TGTGCCAGCAGTTCGGGGTTTCAAGCTTTCTTT
>few|TRBJ2-7|TRBD2|TRBV7-2
CASSRGLTSYEQYF
TGTGCCAGCAGCCGGGGACTAACCTCCTACGAGCAGTACTTC